The entry below gives a single T cell receptor (beta chain) sequence along with its context. This entry comes from a study of CDR3 diversity in severe acne. V lost 1 base, J lost 4 bases, and 11 bases lay in between. The CDR3 loop spans 14 amino acids. From germline, CDR1 is LGHDT and CDR2 YNNKEL (reference sequence). MiXCR was run by TCRdb on the PCR reads, yielding one entry per CDR3 protein. Of about 76,000 distinct CDR3 sequences listed, under 65% are singletons. The rearrangement joins TRBV3-1 to TRBJ2-7; maybe TRBD2 (6 bases). Sequenced: blood. This TCR came from a male donor in good health, without acne. The CDR3: CASSQVGGGYEQYF. The CDR3 DNA is TGTGCCAGCAGCCAAGTTGGTGGGGGGTACGAGCAGTACTTC.